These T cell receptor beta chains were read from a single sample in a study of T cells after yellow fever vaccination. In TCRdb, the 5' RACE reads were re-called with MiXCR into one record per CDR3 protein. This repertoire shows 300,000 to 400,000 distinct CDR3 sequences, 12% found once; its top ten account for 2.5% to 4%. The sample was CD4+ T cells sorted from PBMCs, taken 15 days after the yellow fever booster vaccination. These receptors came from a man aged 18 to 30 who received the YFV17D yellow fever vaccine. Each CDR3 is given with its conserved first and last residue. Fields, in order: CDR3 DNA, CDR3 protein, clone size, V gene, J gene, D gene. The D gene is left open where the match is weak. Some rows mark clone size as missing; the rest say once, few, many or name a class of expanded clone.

TGTGCCAGCAGCTTAAGGAAGGGGGGGGTAGAGACCCAGTACTTC	CASSLRKGGVETQYF	few	TRBV7-2	TRBJ2-5	.
TGTGCCAGCCGCCGGACAGGGGGGCAGCCCCAGCATTTT	CASRRTGGQPQHF	few	TRBV6-5	TRBJ1-5	TRBD1
TGTGCCAGCAGTTACAACCGGGCCTCGGGAGAGACCCAGTACTTC	CASSYNRASGETQYF	few	TRBV7-9	TRBJ2-5	.
TGTGCCAGCAGTAGGGGGCTTTTGGGGGCTTTCTTT	CASSRGLLGAFF	.	TRBV12-3/TRBV12-4	TRBJ1-1	TRBD1
TGCGCCAGCAGAGGGACTAGCGGGGCCGGGGGGATATACAATGAGCAGTTCTTC	CASRGTSGAGGIYNEQFF	.	TRBV5-1	TRBJ2-1	TRBD2
TGCGCCAGCAGCTTGGTGGGTCCGGGTCAGCCCCAGCATTTT	CASSLVGPGQPQHF	.	TRBV5-1	TRBJ1-5	.
TGTGCCAGCGCCCGGGGGGGGCTAGCGGGGGTGCTCCAAGAGACCCAGTACTTC	CASARGGLAGVLQETQYF	.	TRBV7-2	TRBJ2-5	TRBD2
TGCGCCAGCAGCTACGGTGGGACAGGGCACACCGGGGAGCTGTTTTTT	CASSYGGTGHTGELFF	few	TRBV5-1	TRBJ2-2	TRBD1
TGCAGCTCCCGTCAGGGTAGAGGCACAGATACGCAGTATTTT	CSSRQGRGTDTQYF	few	TRBV29-1	TRBJ2-3	.
TGCGCCAGCAGCGTGGGTTACAGGGTAGCCAAAAACATTCAGTACTTC	CASSVGYRVAKNIQYF	few	TRBV5-1	TRBJ2-4	.
TGTGCCAGCACCACCAGGGGTTATGGAGAGACCCAGTACTTC	CASTTRGYGETQYF	.	TRBV6-1	TRBJ2-5	.
TGCGCCAGCAGCTTGGTACTAGATGCAAAGGAGACCCAGTACTTC	CASSLVLDAKETQYF	few	TRBV5-1	TRBJ2-5	.
TGTGCCAGCAGTAGCTACAGGGCCGGGGAGCTGTTTTTT	CASSSYRAGELFF	few	TRBV28	TRBJ2-2	.
TGCAGCGTTGAAAGTCGGACGGGTCTTTATGGCTACACCTTC	CSVESRTGLYGYTF	few	TRBV29-1	TRBJ1-2	.
TGTGCCAGCAGCAAACCGACAGCCGAAGCTTTCTTT	CASSKPTAEAFF	once	TRBV5-4	TRBJ1-1	.
TGCGCCAGCAGCTTGGGGGACAGGGTTGGAGAGACCCAGTACTTC	CASSLGDRVGETQYF	many	TRBV5-1	TRBJ2-5	TRBD1